Below are 7 T cell receptor beta chains sequenced from a single sample in a study of blood T cell repertoires in COVID-19. Clones were read by immunoSEQ multiplex PCR, and TCRdb kept only the in-frame ones, dropping some. The repertoire has roughly 200,000 clones, 70% to 90% of them found once; the top ten carry about 3.3%. Sequenced input: peripheral blood. The receptors originated from a man between 60 and 75 years old with acute or convalescent COVID-19.

This rearrangement joins TRBV18 to TRBJ1-1, with 8 bases aligning to TRBD1. Germline trimming cut 3 bases from V and 11 bases from J; bases unmatched to any gene: 8. Germline lookup yields CDR1 KGHSH and CDR2 LQKENI. The CDR3 sequence is 13 residues long. CDR3 residues: CASSPIDRGIAFF. The CDR3 bases are TGTGCCAGCTCACCTATAGACAGGGGCATTGCTTTCTTT.

The chain combines TRBV5-1 with TRBJ2-5; 9 nucleotides match TRBD1. CDR1 and CDR2 from the germline V gene are SGHRS and YFSETQ. The V segment lost 4 bases and the J segment 2 bases; nucleotides outside the gene matches: 6. This CDR3 is built from 15 residues. This chain's CDR3 is CASSNLGTGQETQYF. The DNA for the CDR3 is TGCGCCAGCAGCAACCTAGGGACAGGGCAAGAGACCCAGTACTTC. Full variable domain (remainder filled in from reference TRBV5-1 and TRBJ2-5): KAGVTQTPRYLIKTRGQQVTLSCSPISGHRSVSWYQQTPGQGLQFLFEYFSETQRNKGNFPGRFSGRQFSNSRSEMNVSTLELGDSALYLCASSNLGTGQETQYFGPGTRLLVL.

This clone was observed a single time. The V gene is TRBV12-5, the J gene TRBJ1-3, with D hard to call. The germline CDR1 and CDR2 sequences are LGHNT and FRNRAP. The ends were cut back, 1 base at V and 2 bases at J, with 6 bases in the middle. The CDR3 runs 14 residues. The CDR3 spells CASGLGHAGNTIYF. The CDR3 DNA follows: TGTGCTAGTGGTTTGGGACACGCTGGAAACACCATATATTTT.

This chain joins TRBV27 and TRBJ1-1; D is perhaps TRBD1 (6 bases). This CDR3 contains 13 residues. V was shortened by 5 bases and J by 6 bases, with 13 bases between the two germline ends. Germline CDR1 MNHEY, CDR2 SMNVEV (reference sequence). CDR3 residues: CASSRYPGAEAFF. The CDR3 nucleotides read TGTGCCAGCAGTCGATATCCAGGGGCTGAAGCTTTCTTT.

The chain couples TRBV10-3 to TRBJ2-3; no definite D call. V lost 4 bases and J lost 0, with 2 bases in between. The CDR3 consists of 12 residues. Germline assignment: CDR1 ENHRY and CDR2 SYGVKD. The CDR3 DNA sequence: TGTGCCATCAGTGCTAGCACAGATACGCAGTATTTT. It specifies CAISASTDTQYF.

V gene TRBV7-3 combines with J gene TRBJ2-1, with 8 bases lining up with TRBD2. The CDR3 loop spans 17 amino acids. Germline V gene sequence: CDR1 SGHTA, CDR2 FQGTGA. V dropped 5 bases and J dropped 0; count of bases not matched to a gene: 9. The CDR3 reads CASSPRGTRGSYNEQFF. CDR3 coding DNA: TGTGCCAGCAGCCCGAGGGGGACTAGAGGCTCCTACAATGAGCAGTTCTTC.

The V gene is TRBV27, the J gene TRBJ1-2; 8 bases are a match to TRBD1. The V and J ends lost 8 bases and 8 bases, in that order; junction bases with no gene match: 10. The CDR3 is 13 amino acids. In germline, CDR1 is MNHEY, CDR2 SMNVEV (reference sequence). The CDR3 sequence is CASATTGVGGYTF. DNA for the CDR3: TGTGCCAGCGCAACGACAGGGGTAGGCGGCTACACCTTC.